In this sample, the clone carrying this TCR beta chain turned up once. Its antigen remains unknown. The data were obtained in a study of regulatory T cells in long-lasting Graves disease. Noted time point: newly diagnosed GD, antithyroid drugs for less than 3 months. RNA from PBMCs was the source of the TCR library. Whole-study findings and limits: Among persistent patients, a larger number of public clonotypes were shared (roughly 2,900) than among newly diagnosed patients (about 970).

Arm-PCR of CDR3 regions with iRepertoire HTBI primers generated TCR beta libraries. From the multiplex PCR reads, TCRdb called clonotypes with MiXCR, one entry per CDR3 protein. This table holds about 470,000 distinct CDR3 sequences, about 15% found once. These records were also assigned to another study, of T cells in Graves' hyperthyroidism and ophthalmopathy. That report adds: The model forecast ophthalmopathy, anticipating it by a median around 6.5 months before onset.

The receptor comes from a woman in her thirties with Graves disease. Here the sequenced sample was peripheral blood mononuclear cells (PBMCs), taken at new diagnosis, from a patient treated with antithyroid drugs.

The CDR3 region is CASSQDRENEKLFF. The CDR3 DNA is TGTGCCAGCAGCCAGGACAGGGAAAATGAAAAACTGTTTTTT. V is TRBV5-6 and J is TRBJ1-4; 8 bases fit TRBD1. The CDR3 contains 14 residues. V dropped 4 bases and J dropped 5; count of bases not matched to a gene: 4. Looked up from germline, CDR1 is SGHDT and CDR2 is YYEEEE.